Below are 7 T cell receptor beta chains sequenced from a single sample in a study of cytomegalovirus exposure and HLA in healthy donors (dated by TCRdb to about 2017). Library construction relied on the immunoSEQ multiplex PCR assay. In TCRdb, the immuneACCESS table is reduced to in-frame sequences with V and J assigned. These tables do not hold every clone; where another copy was compared, an unresolved V gene accounts for under half, and the others remain unexplained. Counted in this sample were a few hundred thousand clones; over 80% of them appeared once. The ten largest clonotypes hold about an eighth of the sample. Source material: PBMCs. Every receptor here comes from a woman in her twenties or thirties in good health and CMV-seropositive.

The CDR3 DNA follows: TGTGCCAGTCAGGGTAGGGGGGGCACAGATACGCAGTATTTT. Protein: CASQGRGGTDTQYF. This chain joins TRBV2 and TRBJ2-3; D is possibly TRBD1 or TRBD2 (6 bases each). The CDR3 sequence is 14 residues long. CDR1 and CDR2 (germline): SNHLY, FYNNEI. Trimming left V 9 bases short and J 1 base short, with 14 bases between.

The rearrangement links TRBV25-1 to TRBJ2-1; D is unclear. The CDR3 runs to 14 residues. CDR1 and CDR2 (germline): MGHDK, SYGVNS. The V and J ends lost 4 bases and 5 bases respectively, with 12 bases between them. The CDR3 region has the DNA TGTGCCAGCAGTGCCTTATCCCTGAACAATGAGCAGTTCTTC. Amino acids: CASSALSLNNEQFF.

The chain recombines TRBV5-1 with TRBJ2-2; 9 nucleotides line up with TRBD2. CDR3 length: 15 residues. CDR1 SGHRS and CDR2 YFSETQ come from the germline V gene. The J segment lost 3 bases and the V segment lost 2 bases, leaving 2 bases of the junction unmatched. The CDR3 sequence is CASSFGTSYTGELFF. The CDR3 bases are TGCGCCAGCAGCTTCGGGACTAGCTACACCGGGGAGCTGTTTTTT. The complete variable domain, with remaining parts taken from reference TRBV5-1 and TRBJ2-2, reads KAGVTQTPRYLIKTRGQQVTLSCSPISGHRSVSWYQQTPGQGLQFLFEYFSETQRNKGNFPGRFSGRQFSNSRSEMNVSTLELGDSALYLCASSFGTSYTGELFFGEGSRLTVL.

With regard to this clone: One end of the junction fails to match germline, which may point to a read error. This chain connects TRBV5-6 to TRBJ2-1; TRBD2 matches at 11 bases. Germline-derived CDR1 and CDR2 are SGHDT and YYEEEE. The CDR3 is 17 amino acids. The CDR3 bases are TGTGCCAGCAGCTTGGGACTAGCGGGATTCTCCTTCAATGAGCAGTTCTTC. Residues: CASSLGLAGFSFNEQFF.

The chain carries TRBV5-1 and TRBJ2-5, with D possibly being TRBD2 (6 bases). V was trimmed by 5 bases and J by 3 bases, leaving 8 bases between them. This CDR3 is 12 amino acids long. Germline V CDR1 and CDR2: SGHRS, YFSETQ. The CDR3 DNA is TGCGCCAGCAGATTAGCGGAAGAGACCCAGTACTTC. It translates to CASRLAEETQYF.

This CDR3 is CAWSGKDFYGYTF. The CDR3 bases are TGTGCCTGGAGTGGAAAGGACTTCTATGGCTACACCTTC. The chain uses TRBV30 and TRBJ1-2; D is unresolved. The germline gives CDR1 GTSNPN, CDR2 SVGIG (reference sequence). V lost 1 base to trimming and J lost 4 bases, with 10 bases between them. The CDR3 runs to 13 residues.

V gene TRBV28 combines with J gene TRBJ1-2, with D hard to call. This CDR3 is 14 amino acids long. Germline V gene data show CDR1 as MDHEN and CDR2 as SYDVKM. V was trimmed by 4 bases and J by 8 bases, leaving 17 bases between them. For the CDR3, the DNA is TGTGCCAGCAGTTCGAACCCCGACATAGGCGGCTACACCTTC. It translates to CASSSNPDIGGYTF.